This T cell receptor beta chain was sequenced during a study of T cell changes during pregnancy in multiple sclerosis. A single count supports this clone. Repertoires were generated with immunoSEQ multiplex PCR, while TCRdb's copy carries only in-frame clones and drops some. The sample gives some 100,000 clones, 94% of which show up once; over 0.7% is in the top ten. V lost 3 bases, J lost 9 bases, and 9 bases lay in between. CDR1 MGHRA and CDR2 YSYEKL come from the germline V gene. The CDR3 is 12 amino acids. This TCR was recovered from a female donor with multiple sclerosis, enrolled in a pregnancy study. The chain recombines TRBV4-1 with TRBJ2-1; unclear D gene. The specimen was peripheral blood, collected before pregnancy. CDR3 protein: CASSQQSREQFF. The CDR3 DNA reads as TGCGCCAGCAGCCAGCAGTCACGTGAGCAGTTCTTC.